The clone carrying this T cell receptor beta chain occurred a few times. The table came from immunoSEQ multiplex PCR; TCRdb's copy has only in-frame clones and leaves some out. The sample includes 35,000 to 45,000 clones, about 88% of them seen just once. The data were obtained in a study of T cell changes during pregnancy in multiple sclerosis. The clonotype comes from a female donor with multiple sclerosis, enrolled in a pregnancy study. Here the sequenced sample was CD8+ T cells from peripheral blood mononuclear cells, taken in the first trimester of pregnancy.

CDR3 region: CASSDSDRGEQYF. The CDR3 coding sequence is TGTGCCAGCAGTGACTCGGACAGGGGCGAGCAGTACTTC. The chain has TRBV6-1 and TRBJ2-7; 9 nucleotides match TRBD1. There are 13 residues in the CDR3. Looked up from germline, CDR1 is MNHNS and CDR2 is SASEGT. Trimming at V came to 3 bases and at J to 6 bases, leaving 3 bases not matched to a gene.